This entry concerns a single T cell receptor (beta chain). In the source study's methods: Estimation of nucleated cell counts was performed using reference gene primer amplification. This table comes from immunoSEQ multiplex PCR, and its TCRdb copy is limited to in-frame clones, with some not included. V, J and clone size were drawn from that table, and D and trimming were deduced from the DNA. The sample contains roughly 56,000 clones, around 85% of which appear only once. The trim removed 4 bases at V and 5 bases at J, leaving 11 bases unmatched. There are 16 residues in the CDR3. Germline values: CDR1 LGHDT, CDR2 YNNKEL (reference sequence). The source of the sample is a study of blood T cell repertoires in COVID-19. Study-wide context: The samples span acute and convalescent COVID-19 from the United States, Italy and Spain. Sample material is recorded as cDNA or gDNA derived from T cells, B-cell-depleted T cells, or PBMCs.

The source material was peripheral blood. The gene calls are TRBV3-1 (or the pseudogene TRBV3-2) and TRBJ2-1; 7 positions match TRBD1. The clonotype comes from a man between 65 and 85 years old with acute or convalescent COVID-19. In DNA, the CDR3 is TGTGCCAGCAGCCCCGATAGGGGGCGAGGGAACAATGAGCAGTTCTTC. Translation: CASSPDRGRGNNEQFF.